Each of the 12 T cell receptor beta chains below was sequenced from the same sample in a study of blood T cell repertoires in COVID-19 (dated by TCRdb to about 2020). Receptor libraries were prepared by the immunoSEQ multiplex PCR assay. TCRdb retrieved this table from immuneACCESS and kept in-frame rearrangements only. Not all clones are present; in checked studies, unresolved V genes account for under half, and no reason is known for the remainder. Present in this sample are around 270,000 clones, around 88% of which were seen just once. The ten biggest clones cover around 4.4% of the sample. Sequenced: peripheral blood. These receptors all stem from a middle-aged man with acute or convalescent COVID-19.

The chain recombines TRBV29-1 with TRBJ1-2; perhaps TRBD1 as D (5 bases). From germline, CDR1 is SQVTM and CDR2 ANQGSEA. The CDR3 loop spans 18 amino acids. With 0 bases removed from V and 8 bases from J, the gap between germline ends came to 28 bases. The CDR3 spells CSVEDYSPQGLFSRGYTF. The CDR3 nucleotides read TGCAGCGTTGAAGATTACTCACCCCAGGGACTCTTCTCGCGGGGCTACACCTTC.

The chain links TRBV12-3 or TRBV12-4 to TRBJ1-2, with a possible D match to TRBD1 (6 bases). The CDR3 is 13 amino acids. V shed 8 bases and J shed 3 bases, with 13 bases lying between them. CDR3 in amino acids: CASLRGGDYGYTF. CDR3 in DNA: TGTGCCAGCCTCCGCGGGGGCGACTATGGCTACACCTTC.

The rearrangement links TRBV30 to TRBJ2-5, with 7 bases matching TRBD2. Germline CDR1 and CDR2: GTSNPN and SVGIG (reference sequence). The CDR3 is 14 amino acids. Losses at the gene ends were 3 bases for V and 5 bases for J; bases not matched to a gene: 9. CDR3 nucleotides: TGTGCCTGGAGCCTGGGGGGGGACTTGGAGACCCAGTACTTC. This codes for CAWSLGGDLETQYF.

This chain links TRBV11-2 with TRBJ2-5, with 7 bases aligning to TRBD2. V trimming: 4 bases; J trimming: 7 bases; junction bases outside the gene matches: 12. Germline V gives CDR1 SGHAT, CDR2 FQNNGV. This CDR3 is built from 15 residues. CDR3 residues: CASSSSGVTSTTQYF. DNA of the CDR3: TGTGCCAGCAGCTCCAGCGGGGTGACCTCAACGACCCAGTACTTC.

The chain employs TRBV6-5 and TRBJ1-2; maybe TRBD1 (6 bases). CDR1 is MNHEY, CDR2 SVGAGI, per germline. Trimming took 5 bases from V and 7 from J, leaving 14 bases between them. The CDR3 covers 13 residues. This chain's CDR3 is CASSTGQFPGYTF. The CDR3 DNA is TGTGCCAGCAGTACCGGACAGTTCCCTGGCTACACCTTC.

CDR3 nucleotide sequence: TGTGCCAGCAGCTCCCGGGGAGGGCATGAAAAACTGTTTTTT. Encoded protein: CASSSRGGHEKLFF. The chain carries TRBV9 and TRBJ1-4; D not certain. Germline CDR1 reads SGDLS; CDR2 reads YYNGEE. This CDR3 is built from 14 residues. Trimming cost V 4 bases and J 6 bases, with 13 bases left between them.

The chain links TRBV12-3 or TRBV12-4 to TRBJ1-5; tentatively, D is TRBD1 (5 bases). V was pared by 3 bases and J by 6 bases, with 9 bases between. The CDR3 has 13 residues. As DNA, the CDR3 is TGTGCCAGCAGTTTGGGCAGGGCTCAGCCCCAGCATTTT. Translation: CASSLGRAQPQHF.

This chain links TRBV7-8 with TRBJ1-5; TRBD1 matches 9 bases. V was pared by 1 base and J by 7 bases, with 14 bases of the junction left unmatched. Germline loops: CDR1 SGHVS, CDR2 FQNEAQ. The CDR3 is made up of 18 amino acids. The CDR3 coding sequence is TGTGCCAGCAGCTTAGGTTTATCAGCGGGACAGGGACGGCAGCCCCAGCATTTT. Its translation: CASSLGLSAGQGRQPQHF.

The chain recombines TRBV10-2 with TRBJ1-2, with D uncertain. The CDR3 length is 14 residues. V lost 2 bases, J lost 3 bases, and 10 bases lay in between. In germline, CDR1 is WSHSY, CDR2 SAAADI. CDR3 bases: TGCGCCAGCAGTGAGGGGCAGGCCTACTATGGCTACACCTTC. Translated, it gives CASSEGQAYYGYTF.

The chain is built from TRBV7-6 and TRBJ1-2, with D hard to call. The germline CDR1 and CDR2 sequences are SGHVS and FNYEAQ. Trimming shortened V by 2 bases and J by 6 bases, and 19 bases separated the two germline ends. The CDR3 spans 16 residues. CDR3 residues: CASSLRGSLSKDGYTF. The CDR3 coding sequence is TGTGCCAGCAGCTTACGAGGGTCCCTTAGCAAAGATGGCTACACCTTC.

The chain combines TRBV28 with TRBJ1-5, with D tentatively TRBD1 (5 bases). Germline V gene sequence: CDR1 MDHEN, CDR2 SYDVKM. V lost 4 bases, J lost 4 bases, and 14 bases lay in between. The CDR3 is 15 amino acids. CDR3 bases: TGTGCCAGCAGTTCCTCCCAGGGAAGGAATCAGCCCCAGCATTTT. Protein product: CASSSSQGRNQPQHF.

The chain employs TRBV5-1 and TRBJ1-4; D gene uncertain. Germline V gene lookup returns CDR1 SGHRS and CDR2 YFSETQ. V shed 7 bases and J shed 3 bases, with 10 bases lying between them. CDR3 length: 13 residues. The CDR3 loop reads CASGGSPNEKLFF. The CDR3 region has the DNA TGCGCCAGCGGAGGGAGTCCTAATGAAAAACTGTTTTTT.